This note documents a single TCR beta chain sequence. The antigen remains unidentified. The data originate from a study of OX40 agonist ivuxolimab in advanced cancers. Study in general: Those treated in dose escalation had hepatocellular carcinoma, melanoma, renal cell cancer or head and neck cancer.

Produced via immunoSEQ multiplex PCR; TCRdb's table is partial and in-frame only. The table has tens of thousands of clones, 88% seen once. Study results and limitations: CD8+ T cells averaged more expanded clones than CD4+.

CDR3 length: 18 amino acids. The V gene end was trimmed by 4 bases and the J gene end by 0 bases; junction bases not matched to a gene: 11. In germline, CDR1 is SGHKS, CDR2 YYEKEE (reference sequence). The chain combines TRBV5-5 with TRBJ1-3; 9 positions match TRBD1. The TCR comes from an adult with an advanced solid tumor such as melanoma, head and neck, liver or kidney cancer. The sample in question was CD4+ or CD8+ T cells sorted from blood, obtained in a trial of the OX40 agonist ivuxolimab. The CDR3 is CASSREGTGTGSGNTIYF. The CDR3 DNA reads as TGTGCCAGCAGCCGAGAGGGGACAGGGACTGGCTCTGGAAACACCATATATTTT. Complete variable domain (other parts from reference TRBV5-5 and TRBJ1-3): DAGVTQSPTHLIKTRGQQVTLRCSPISGHKSVSWYQQVLGQGPQFIFQYYEKEERGRGNFPDRFSARQFPNYSSELNVNALLLGDSALYLCASSREGTGTGSGNTIYFGEGSWLTVV.